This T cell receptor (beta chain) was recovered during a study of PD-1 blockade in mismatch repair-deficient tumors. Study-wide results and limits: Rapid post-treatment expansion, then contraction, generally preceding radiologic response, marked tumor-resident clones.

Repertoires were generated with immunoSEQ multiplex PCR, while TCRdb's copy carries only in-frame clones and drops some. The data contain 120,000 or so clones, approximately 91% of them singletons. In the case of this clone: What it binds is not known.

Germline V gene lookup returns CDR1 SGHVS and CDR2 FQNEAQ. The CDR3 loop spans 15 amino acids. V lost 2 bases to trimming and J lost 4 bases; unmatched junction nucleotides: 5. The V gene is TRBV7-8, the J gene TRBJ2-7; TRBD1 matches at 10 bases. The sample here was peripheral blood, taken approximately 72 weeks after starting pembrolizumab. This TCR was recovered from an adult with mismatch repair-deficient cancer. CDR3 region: CASSLLGQGTYEQYF. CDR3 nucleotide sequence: TGTGCCAGCAGCTTATTGGGACAGGGGACGTACGAGCAGTACTTC. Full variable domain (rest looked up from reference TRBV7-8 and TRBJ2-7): GAGVSQSPRYKVAKRGQDVALRCDPISGHVSLFWYQQALGQGPEFLTYFQNEAQLDKSGLPSDRFFAERPEGSVSTLKIQRTQQEDSAVYLCASSLLGQGTYEQYFGPGTRLTVT.